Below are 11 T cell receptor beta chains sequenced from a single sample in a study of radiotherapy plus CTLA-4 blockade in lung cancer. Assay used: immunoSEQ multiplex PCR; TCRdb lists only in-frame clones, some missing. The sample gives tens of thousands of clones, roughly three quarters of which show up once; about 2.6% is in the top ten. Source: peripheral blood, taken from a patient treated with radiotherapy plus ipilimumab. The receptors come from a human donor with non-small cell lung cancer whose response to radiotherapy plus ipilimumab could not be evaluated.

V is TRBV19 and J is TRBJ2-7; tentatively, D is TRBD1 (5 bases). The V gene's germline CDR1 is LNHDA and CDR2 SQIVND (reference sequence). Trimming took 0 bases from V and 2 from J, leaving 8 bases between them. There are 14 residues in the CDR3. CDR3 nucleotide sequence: TGTGCCAGTAGTATAGACAGGGAAGCCTACGAGCAGTACTTC. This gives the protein CASSIDREAYEQYF.

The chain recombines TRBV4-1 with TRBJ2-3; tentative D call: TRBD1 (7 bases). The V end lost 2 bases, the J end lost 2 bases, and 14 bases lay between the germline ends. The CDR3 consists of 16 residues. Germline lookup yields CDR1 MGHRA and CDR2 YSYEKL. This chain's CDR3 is CASSQRQGGPTDTQYF. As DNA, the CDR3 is TGCGCCAGCAGCCAACGGCAGGGGGGACCCACAGATACGCAGTATTTT.

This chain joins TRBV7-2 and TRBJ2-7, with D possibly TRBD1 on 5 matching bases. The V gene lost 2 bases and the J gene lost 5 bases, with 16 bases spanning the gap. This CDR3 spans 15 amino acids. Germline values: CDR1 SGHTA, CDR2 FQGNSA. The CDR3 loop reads CASSLSGWFEDEQYF. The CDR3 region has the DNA TGTGCCAGCAGCTTATCAGGGTGGTTCGAGGACGAGCAGTACTTC. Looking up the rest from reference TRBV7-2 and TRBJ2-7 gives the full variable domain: GAGVSQSPSNKVTEKGKDVELRCDPISGHTALYWYRQSLGQGLEFLIYFQGNSAPDKSGLPSDRFSAERTGGSVSTLTIQRTQQEDSAVYLCASSLSGWFEDEQYFGPGTRLTVT.

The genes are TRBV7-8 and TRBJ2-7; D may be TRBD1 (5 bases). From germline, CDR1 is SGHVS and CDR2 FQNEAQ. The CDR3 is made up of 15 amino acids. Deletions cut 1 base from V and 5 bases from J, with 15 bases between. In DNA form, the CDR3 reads TGTGCCAGCAGCTTAGTTGGTACAGGCCCCCACGAGCAGTACTTC. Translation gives CASSLVGTGPHEQYF.

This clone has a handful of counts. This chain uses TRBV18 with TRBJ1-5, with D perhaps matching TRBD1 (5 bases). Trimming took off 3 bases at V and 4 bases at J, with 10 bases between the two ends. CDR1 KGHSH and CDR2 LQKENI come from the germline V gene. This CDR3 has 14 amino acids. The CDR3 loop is CASSPGAGNQPQHF. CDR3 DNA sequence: TGTGCCAGCTCACCCGGGGCGGGAAATCAGCCCCAGCATTTT. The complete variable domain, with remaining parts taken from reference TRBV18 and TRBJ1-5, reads NAGVMQNPRHLVRRRGQEARLRCSPMKGHSHVYWYRQLPEEGLKFMVYLQKENIIDESGMPKERFSAEFPKEGPSILRIQQVVRGDSAAYFCASSPGAGNQPQHFGDGTRLSIL.

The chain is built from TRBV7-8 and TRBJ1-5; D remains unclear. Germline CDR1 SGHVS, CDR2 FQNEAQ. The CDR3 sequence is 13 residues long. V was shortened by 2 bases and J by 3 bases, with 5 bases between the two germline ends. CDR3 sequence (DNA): TGTGCCAGCAGCTTACTTCCCAATCAGCCCCAGCATTTT. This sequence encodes CASSLLPNQPQHF.

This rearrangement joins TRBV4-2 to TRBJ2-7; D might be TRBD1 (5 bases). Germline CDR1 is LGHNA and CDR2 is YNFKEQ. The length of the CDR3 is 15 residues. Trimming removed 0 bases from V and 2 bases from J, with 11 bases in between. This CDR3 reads CASSQDRALTYEQYF. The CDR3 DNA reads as TGTGCCAGCAGCCAAGACAGGGCTTTAACCTACGAGCAGTACTTC.

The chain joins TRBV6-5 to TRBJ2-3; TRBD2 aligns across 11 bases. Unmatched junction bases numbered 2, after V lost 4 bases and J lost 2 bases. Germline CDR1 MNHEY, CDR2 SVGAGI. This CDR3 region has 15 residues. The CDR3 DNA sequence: TGTGCCAGCAGTTTTAGCGGGGGGGACACAGATACGCAGTATTTT. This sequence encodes CASSFSGGDTDTQYF.

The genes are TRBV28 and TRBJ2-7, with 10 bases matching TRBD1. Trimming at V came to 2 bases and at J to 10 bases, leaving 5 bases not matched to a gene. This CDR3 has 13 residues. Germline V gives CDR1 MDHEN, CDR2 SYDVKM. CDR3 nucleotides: TGTGCCAGCAGTTTAGGGACAGGGGCCAGACAGTACTTC. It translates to CASSLGTGARQYF.

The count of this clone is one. The CDR3 is CASSNTRVRANQPQHF. The CDR3 region has the DNA TGTGCCAGCAGCAACACCAGGGTTCGGGCGAATCAGCCCCAGCATTTT. The J gene is TRBJ1-5, the V gene TRBV7-2; perhaps TRBD1 as D (5 bases). The germline gives CDR1 SGHTA, CDR2 FQGNSA. V gave up 5 bases and J gave up 4 bases, with 18 bases separating them. The CDR3 covers 16 residues.

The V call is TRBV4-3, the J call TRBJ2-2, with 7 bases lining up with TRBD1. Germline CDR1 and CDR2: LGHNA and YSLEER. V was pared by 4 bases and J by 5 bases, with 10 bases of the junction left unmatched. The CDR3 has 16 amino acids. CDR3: CASSRSRGRGTGELFF. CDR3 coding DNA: TGCGCCAGCAGCCGCTCTAGGGGGCGCGGTACCGGGGAGCTGTTTTTT.